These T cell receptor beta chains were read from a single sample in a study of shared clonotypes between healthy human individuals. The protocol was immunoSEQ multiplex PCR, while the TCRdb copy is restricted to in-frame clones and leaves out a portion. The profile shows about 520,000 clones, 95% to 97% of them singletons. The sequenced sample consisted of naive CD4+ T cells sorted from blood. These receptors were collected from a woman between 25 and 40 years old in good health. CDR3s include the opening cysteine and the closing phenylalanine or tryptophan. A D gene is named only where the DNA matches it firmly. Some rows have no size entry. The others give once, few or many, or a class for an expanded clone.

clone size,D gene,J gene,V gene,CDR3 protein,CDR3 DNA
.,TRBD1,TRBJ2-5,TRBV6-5,CASSYSATGEWEQYF,TGTGCCAGCAGTTACTCCGCGACAGGGGAGTGGGAGCAGTACTTC
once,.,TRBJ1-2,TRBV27,CASSPNRNYGYTF,TGTGCCAGCAGTCCAAACCGGAACTATGGCTACACCTTC
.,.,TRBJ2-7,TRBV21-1,CASTAAGRERYEQYF,TGTGCCAGCACCGCTGCGGGACGGGAGAGGTACGAGCAGTACTTC
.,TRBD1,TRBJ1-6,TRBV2,CASRVDRSGENSPLHF,TGTGCCAGCAGGGTGGACAGGAGCGGAGAGAATTCACCCCTCCACTTT
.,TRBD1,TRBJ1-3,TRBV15,CATSRDRGSGNTIYF,TGTGCCACCAGCCGGGACAGGGGCTCTGGAAACACCATATATTTT
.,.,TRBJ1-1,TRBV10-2,CASSRGNTEAFF,TGCGCCAGCAGTCGGGGGAACACTGAAGCTTTCTTT
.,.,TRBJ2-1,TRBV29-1,CSVEDQAGWVGNEQFF,TGCAGCGTTGAAGATCAGGCAGGATGGGTGGGCAATGAGCAGTTCTTC
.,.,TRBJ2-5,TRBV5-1,CASSLSVQETQYF,TGCGCCAGCAGCTTGAGCGTCCAAGAGACCCAGTACTTC
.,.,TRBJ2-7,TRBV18,CASSNGQNYEQYF,TGTGCCAGCTCTAACGGACAGAACTACGAGCAGTACTTC
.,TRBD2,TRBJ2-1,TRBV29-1,CSVELSLGLAGNEQFF,TGCAGCGTTGAATTGTCTCTGGGGCTAGCGGGAAATGAGCAGTTCTTC
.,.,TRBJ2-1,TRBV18,CASSLLGPYRYNEQFF,TGTGCCAGCTCCCTCCTTGGGCCCTACCGCTACAATGAGCAGTTCTTC
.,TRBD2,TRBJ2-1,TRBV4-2,CASRSNGGSSYNEQFF,TGTGCCAGCAGGTCTAATGGCGGGAGCTCCTACAATGAGCAGTTCTTC
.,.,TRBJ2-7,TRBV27,CASSFRLDTGSSYEQYF,TGTGCCAGCAGTTTTCGGCTCGATACGGGAAGCTCCTACGAGCAGTACTTC
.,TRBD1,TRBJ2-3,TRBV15,CATSRDRRYRGSTDTQYF,TGTGCCACCAGCAGAGATCGTCGCTACAGGGGGTCCACAGATACGCAGTATTTT
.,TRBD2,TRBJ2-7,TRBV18,CASSISGIKNEQYF,TGTGCCAGCTCGATTAGCGGGATCAAGAACGAGCAGTACTTC
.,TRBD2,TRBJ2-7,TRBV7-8,CASSLVLSGSYEQYF,TGTGCCAGCAGCTTAGTCCTGAGCGGGAGCTACGAGCAGTACTTC
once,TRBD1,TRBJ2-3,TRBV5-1,CASRDGQGRTDTQYF,TGCGCCAGCAGAGATGGACAGGGTCGCACAGATACGCAGTATTTT
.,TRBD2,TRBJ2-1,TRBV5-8,CASSLDGTSGSHEQFF,TGTGCCAGCAGCTTGGATGGGACTAGCGGGAGCCATGAGCAGTTCTTC
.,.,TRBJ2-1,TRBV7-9,CASSSEYNEQFF,TGTGCCAGCAGCTCCGAGTACAATGAGCAGTTCTTC
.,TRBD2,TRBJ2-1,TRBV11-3,CASSLGGTRASNEQFF,TGTGCCAGCAGCTTAGGTGGGACTAGGGCTTCCAATGAGCAGTTCTTC
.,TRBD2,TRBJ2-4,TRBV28,CASSPGLAGTKNIQYF,TGTGCCAGCAGTCCAGGACTAGCGGGAACCAAAAACATTCAGTACTTC
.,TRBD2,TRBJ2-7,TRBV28,CASSPLEGAGSTYEQYF,TGTGCCAGCAGTCCCCTGGAAGGAGCGGGGTCTACCTACGAGCAGTACTTC
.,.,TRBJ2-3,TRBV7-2,CASRGPGSVMDTQYF,TGTGCCAGCAGGGGGCCCGGGAGTGTAATGGATACGCAGTATTTT
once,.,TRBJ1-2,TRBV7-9,CASTTAGTYGYTF,TGTGCCAGCACTACCGCGGGGACCTATGGCTACACCTTC
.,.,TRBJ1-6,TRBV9,CASSPRFGDSPLHF,TGTGCCAGCAGCCCACGTTTTGGAGATTCACCCCTCCACTTT
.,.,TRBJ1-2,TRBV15,CATSRETGGDYTF,TGTGCCACCAGCAGAGAAACGGGGGGAGACTACACCTTC
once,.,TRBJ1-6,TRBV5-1,CASSLARGQQNSPLHF,TGCGCCAGCAGCTTGGCCAGGGGACAACAGAATTCACCCCTCCACTTT
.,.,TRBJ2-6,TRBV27,CASSLEPPWTAPSGANVLTF,TGTGCCAGCAGTTTAGAGCCCCCGTGGACAGCCCCTTCTGGGGCCAACGTCCTGACTTTC
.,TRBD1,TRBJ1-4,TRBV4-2,CASSQGSGQINEKLFF,TGTGCCAGCAGCCAGGGCTCGGGACAGATTAATGAAAAACTGTTTTTT
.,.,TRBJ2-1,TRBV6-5,CASSQGHEQFF,TGTGCCAGCAGTCAGGGCCATGAGCAGTTCTTC
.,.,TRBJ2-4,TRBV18,CASSPPSQGENIQYF,TGTGCCAGCTCACCACCCTCACAGGGCGAAAACATTCAGTACTTC
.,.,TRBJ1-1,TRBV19,CASSIAGEPNTEAFF,TGTGCCAGTAGTATAGCCGGAGAGCCGAACACTGAAGCTTTCTTT
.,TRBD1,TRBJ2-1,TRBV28,CASSLLDRDNEQFF,TGTGCCAGCAGCTTATTGGACAGGGACAATGAGCAGTTCTTC